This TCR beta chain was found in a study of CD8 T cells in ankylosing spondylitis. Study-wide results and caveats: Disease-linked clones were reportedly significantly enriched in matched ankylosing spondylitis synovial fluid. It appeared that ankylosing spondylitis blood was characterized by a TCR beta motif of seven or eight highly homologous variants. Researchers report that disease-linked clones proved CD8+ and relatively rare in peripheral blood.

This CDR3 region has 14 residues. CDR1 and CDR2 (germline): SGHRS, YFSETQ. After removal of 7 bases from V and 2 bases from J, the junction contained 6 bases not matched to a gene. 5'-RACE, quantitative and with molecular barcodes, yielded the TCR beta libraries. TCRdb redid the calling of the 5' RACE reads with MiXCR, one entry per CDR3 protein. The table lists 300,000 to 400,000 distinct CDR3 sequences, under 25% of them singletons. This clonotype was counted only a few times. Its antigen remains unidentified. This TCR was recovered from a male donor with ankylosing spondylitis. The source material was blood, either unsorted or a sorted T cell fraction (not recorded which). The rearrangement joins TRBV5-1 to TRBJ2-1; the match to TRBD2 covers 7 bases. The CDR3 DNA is TGCGCCAGCGTGAGCGGGGCCCCCTACAATGAGCAGTTCTTC. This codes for CASVSGAPYNEQFF.